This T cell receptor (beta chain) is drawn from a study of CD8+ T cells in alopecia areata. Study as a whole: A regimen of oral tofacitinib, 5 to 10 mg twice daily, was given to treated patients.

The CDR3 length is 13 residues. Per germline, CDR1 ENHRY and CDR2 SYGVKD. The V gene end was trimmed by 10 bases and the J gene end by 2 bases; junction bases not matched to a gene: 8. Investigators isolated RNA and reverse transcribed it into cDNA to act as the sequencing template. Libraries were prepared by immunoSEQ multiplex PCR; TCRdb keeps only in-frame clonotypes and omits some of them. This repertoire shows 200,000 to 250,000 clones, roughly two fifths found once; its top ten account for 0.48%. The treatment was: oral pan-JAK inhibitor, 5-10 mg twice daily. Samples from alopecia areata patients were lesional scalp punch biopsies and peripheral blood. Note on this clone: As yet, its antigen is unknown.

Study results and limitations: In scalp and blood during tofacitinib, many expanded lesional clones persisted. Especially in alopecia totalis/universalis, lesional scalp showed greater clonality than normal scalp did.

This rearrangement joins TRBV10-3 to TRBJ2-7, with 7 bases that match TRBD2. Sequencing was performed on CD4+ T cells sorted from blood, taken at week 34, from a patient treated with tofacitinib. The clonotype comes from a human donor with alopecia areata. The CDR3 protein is CATGAGETYEQYF. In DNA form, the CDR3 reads TGTGCCACTGGGGCGGGAGAAACCTACGAGCAGTACTTC.